Listed below are T cell receptor beta chains from one sample, sequenced in a study of blood T cell repertoires in COVID-19. Clones were read by immunoSEQ multiplex PCR, and TCRdb kept only the in-frame ones, dropping some. The sample records 65,000 to 75,000 clones, under 95% being singletons. Input material: peripheral blood. These receptors originate from a man between 50 and 59 years old with acute or convalescent COVID-19. CDR3s include the opening cysteine and the closing phenylalanine or tryptophan. D genes are given only for firm matches. Some rows have no size entry. The others give once, few or many, or a class for an expanded clone.

- | TRBJ2-1 | once | TRBV9 | CASSVQGTPNEQFF | TGTGCCAGCAGCGTACAGGGAACCCCTAATGAGCAGTTCTTC
- | TRBJ1-1 | - | TRBV4-3 | CASSQEATGQNTEAFF | TGCGCCAGCAGCCAAGAGGCAACGGGTCAGAACACTGAAGCTTTCTTT
TRBD2 | TRBJ2-7 | - | TRBV7-2 | CASSLRAGTSGAYEQYF | TGTGCCAGCAGCTTAAGAGCCGGGACTAGCGGAGCCTACGAGCAGTACTTC
TRBD2 | TRBJ2-2 | - | TRBV7-7 | CASSQLAGGELFF | TGTGCCAGCAGCCAACTAGCGGGCGGGGAGCTGTTTTTT
TRBD1 | TRBJ1-4 | once | TRBV7-9 | CASSPDRVNEKLFF | TGTGCCAGCAGCCCGGACAGGGTTAATGAAAAACTGTTTTTT
TRBD1 | TRBJ1-5 | - | TRBV7-3 | CASSQGEDQPQHF | TGTGCCAGCAGCCAGGGGGAGGATCAGCCCCAGCATTTT
- | TRBJ1-2 | - | TRBV5-8 | CASSLNRVGYTF | TGTGCCAGCAGCTTGAACAGGGTTGGCTACACCTTC
TRBD1 | TRBJ2-7 | - | TRBV27 | CASSLEGTGVGQYF | TGTGCCAGCAGTTTAGAAGGGACAGGGGTGGGGCAGTACTTC
- | TRBJ1-2 | - | TRBV7-2 | CASSSSTETYGYTF | TGTGCCAGCAGCTCGTCGACAGAGACCTATGGCTACACCTTC
- | TRBJ2-1 | - | TRBV4-3 | CASSQERQGIDNEQFF | TGCGCCAGCAGCCAAGAAAGGCAGGGTATCGACAATGAGCAGTTCTTC
- | TRBJ1-1 | - | TRBV6-5 | CASSSGALFLEAFF | TGTGCCAGCAGTTCAGGGGCTCTGTTCCTCGAAGCTTTCTTT
- | TRBJ2-5 | - | TRBV7-3 | CASSPAGYQETQYF | TGTGCCAGCAGCCCCGCAGGGTACCAAGAGACCCAGTACTTC
TRBD1 | TRBJ2-5 | - | TRBV19 | CASSQTGGVETQYF | TGTGCCAGTAGTCAGACAGGGGGCGTGGAGACCCAGTACTTC
- | TRBJ2-5 | - | TRBV6-5 | CASGALANQETQYF | TGTGCCAGCGGGGCCTTGGCCAACCAAGAGACCCAGTACTTC
- | TRBJ1-4 | - | TRBV19 | CASKMQGSGEKLFF | TGTGCCAGTAAAATGCAGGGATCCGGTGAAAAACTGTTTTTT
TRBD2 | TRBJ2-4 | - | TRBV6-1 | CASSERFTSGVIQYF | TGTGCCAGCAGTGAAAGGTTCACTAGCGGGGTCATTCAGTACTTC
- | TRBJ1-2 | - | TRBV18 | CASSPGGNYGYTF | TGTGCCAGCTCACCCGGGGGTAACTATGGCTACACCTTC
TRBD2 | TRBJ2-5 | - | TRBV6-2/TRBV6-3 | CASSYRLAGEKETQYF | TGTGCCAGCAGTTATCGGCTAGCGGGAGAGAAAGAGACCCAGTACTTC
TRBD1 | TRBJ2-3 | - | TRBV19 | CATQAGQGTRDTQYF | TGTGCCACTCAAGCGGGACAGGGTACTAGAGATACGCAGTATTTT
- | TRBJ1-6 | once | TRBV28 | CASRHGGAQGSPLHF | TGTGCCAGCAGACATGGGGGGGCCCAGGGGTCACCCCTCCACTTT
TRBD1 | TRBJ2-3 | - | TRBV19 | CASSRQGSTDTQYF | TGTGCCAGTAGTCGACAGGGTAGCACAGATACGCAGTATTTT
- | TRBJ2-2 | - | TRBV28 | CASRPAGSSDTGELFF | TGTGCCAGCAGGCCGGCCGGGAGTTCGGACACCGGGGAGCTGTTTTTT
TRBD2 | TRBJ2-3 | - | TRBV6-6 | CASTPGTSGSGDTQYF | TGTGCCAGCACTCCTGGGACTAGCGGGAGTGGAGATACGCAGTATTTT
- | TRBJ2-3 | once | TRBV6-6 | CASTSRVGTDTQYF | TGTGCCAGCACCTCCAGGGTCGGCACAGATACGCAGTATTTT
TRBD1 | TRBJ1-2 | - | TRBV19 | CASSDPSTGDYGYTF | TGTGCCAGTAGTGATCCCTCGACAGGGGATTACGGCTACACCTTC